This TCR beta chain was captured by sequencing in a study of T cell responses to AZD1222 COVID-19 vaccine. Measured with immunoSEQ multiplex PCR; TCRdb has only the in-frame clones, and not every one. This sample has over 100,000 clones, with about 88% found just once. Sequences were derived from peripheral blood, sampled on day 0 of AZD1222 vaccination. This receptor was taken from an adult in good health.

CDR3 bases: TGTGCCAGCAGCCGCCGCGGGACAGGGGTCTACGAGCAGTACTTC. The encoded protein is CASSRRGTGVYEQYF. This chain links TRBV7-9 with TRBJ2-7; TRBD1 matches at 10 bases. From germline, CDR1 is SEHNR and CDR2 FQNEAQ (reference sequence). With V trimmed by 5 bases and J by 3 bases, 7 bases remained unmatched. CDR3 length: 15 amino acids.